This T cell receptor (beta chain) comes out of a study of cytomegalovirus exposure and HLA in healthy donors. Across the study: Early on, a data release was issued that held 80 million or so unique TCRs from HLA-typed donors.

The table lists this clone with a few counts. What it recognizes is unknown. Broader study findings: When a later analysis was performed, an Asian-associated ancestry cluster reportedly had fewer N-insertions than the approximately 690-donor mean.

Primers included in the PCR were 60 Vbeta and 13 Jbeta primers. Only in-frame clones appear in the TCRdb table, and some are missing; sequencing was by immunoSEQ multiplex PCR. Among 200,000 to 250,000 clones, about 75% were seen once, and the ten largest hold 1.5% to 2%. Despite likely unrecorded immune exposures, the donors were nominally healthy at the time of sampling. V lost 1 base to trimming and J lost 4 bases; unmatched junction nucleotides: 9. CDR3 length equals 16 residues. From germline, CDR1 is SEHNR and CDR2 FQNEAQ (reference sequence). The chain joins TRBV7-9 to TRBJ1-2, with 7 bases aligning to TRBD1. Input material: PBMCs. The sequence was obtained from a man between 18 and 35 years old in good health and CMV-seronegative. Here the CDR3 DNA reads TGTGCCAGCAGCTTAGGCCTAGGACAGGAGATCTATGGCTACACCTTC. Amino acid sequence: CASSLGLGQEIYGYTF.